This T cell receptor (beta chain) was captured in a study of type 1 regulatory T cells. Study-wide context: T-allo10 is a Tr1-enriched, alloantigen-specific CD4 T cell product made in vitro.

This clonotype was observed at least ten times. Antigen unknown. The length of the CDR3 is 13 residues. Germline V gene lookup returns CDR1 SGHTA and CDR2 FQGNSA. Trimming removed 5 bases at V and 6 bases at J, with 11 bases between. Study findings and constraints: Compared with non-Tr1 cells, Tr1 cells showed a narrower TCR repertoire.

TCRdb ran MiXCR on the reads and lists one entry per CDR3 protein. The data contain about 42,000 distinct CDR3 sequences, 12% of them singletons. The chain employs TRBV7-2 and TRBJ2-1; no reliable D call. Sample: cultured non-Tr1 T cells, either the whole culture or a sorted T cell fraction (not recorded which). The sequence derives from a human donor in good health. As DNA, the CDR3 is TGTGCCAGCAGCCCCCGGGTCCTCAATGAGCAGTTCTTC. Translation gives CASSPRVLNEQFF.